This T cell receptor (beta chain) was recovered during a study of cytomegalovirus exposure and HLA in healthy donors. On the study more broadly: In a later analysis, the roughly 130 validation repertoires were reported to have used the same platform as the 666 first-cohort repertoires.

The CDR3 consists of 14 residues. V was clipped by 5 bases and J by 6 bases; unmatched bases: 6. Germline V lookup: CDR1 LNHDA, CDR2 SQIVND (reference sequence). Method: immunoSEQ multiplex PCR; TCRdb's copy keeps in-frame clones and lacks some. The sample lists some 340,000 clones; 87% were seen once. Study-wide results and caveats: Most TCR sequences were rare, but some public TCRs occurred in many donors.

This clone was seen a few times. The antigen is not known. The chain has TRBV19 and TRBJ1-5, with TRBD1 identical over 8 bases. This TCR was sampled from a woman aged 30 to 39 in good health and CMV-seropositive. The source material was PBMCs. The CDR3: CASSWTGIGQPQHF. The CDR3 DNA is TGTGCCAGTAGTTGGACAGGGATCGGTCAGCCCCAGCATTTT.